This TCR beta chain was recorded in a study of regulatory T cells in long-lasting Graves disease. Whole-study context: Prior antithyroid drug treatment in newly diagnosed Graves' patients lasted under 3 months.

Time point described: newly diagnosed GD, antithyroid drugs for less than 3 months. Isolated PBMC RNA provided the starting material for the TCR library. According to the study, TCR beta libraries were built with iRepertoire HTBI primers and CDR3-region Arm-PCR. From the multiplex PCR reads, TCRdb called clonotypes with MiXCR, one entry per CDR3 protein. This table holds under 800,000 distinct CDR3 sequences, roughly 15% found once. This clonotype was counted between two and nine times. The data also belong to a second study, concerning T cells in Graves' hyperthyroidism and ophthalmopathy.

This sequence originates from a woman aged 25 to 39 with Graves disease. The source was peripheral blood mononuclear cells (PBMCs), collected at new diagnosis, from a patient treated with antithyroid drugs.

The CDR3, as DNA: TGTGCCAGCAGTTACAAGCCGGGGCGACAAGAGACCCAGTACTTC. It specifies CASSYKPGRQETQYF. The V gene is TRBV12-3 or TRBV12-4, the J gene TRBJ2-5; D tentatively fits TRBD1 or TRBD2 (5 bases each). The CDR3 contains 15 residues. Trimming removed 4 bases from V and 2 bases from J, with 14 bases in between.